These 5 T cell receptor beta chains were sequenced from one sample in a study of T cell responses to AZD1222 COVID-19 vaccine. Libraries were prepared by immunoSEQ multiplex PCR; TCRdb keeps only in-frame clonotypes and omits some of them. Among some 200,000 clones, 85% to 95% were seen once, and the ten largest hold around 1%. Here the sequenced sample was peripheral blood, taken on day 0 of MenACWY control vaccination. These receptors all stem from an adult in good health.

This clone occurred once. The chain recombines TRBV24-1 with TRBJ2-1; 8 nucleotides align to TRBD2. V lost 5 bases to trimming and J lost 4 bases; unmatched junction nucleotides: 9. The CDR3 totals 16 residues. The germline gives CDR1 KGHDR, CDR2 SFDVKD. CDR3 nucleotide sequence: TGTGCCACCAGTGGCTTGGGGAGCGGGGGTTACAATGAGCAGTTCTTC. This gives the protein CATSGLGSGGYNEQFF.

In its sample, this clone was seen once. The chain employs TRBV10-3 and TRBJ1-2, with D possibly being TRBD1 (6 bases). The length of the CDR3 is 15 residues. V dropped 3 bases and J dropped 4 bases, with 15 bases sitting between them. Germline CDR1 ENHRY, CDR2 SYGVKD. The CDR3 DNA reads as TGTGCCATCAGTGATGCGGGGGGCAAGGGCTATGGCTACACCTTC. Translated, it gives CAISDAGGKGYGYTF.

The chain carries TRBV5-4 and TRBJ1-2, with a tentative D call TRBD1 (5 bases). V lost 0 bases and J lost 8, with 23 bases in between. The V gene's germline CDR1 is SGHNT and CDR2 YYREEE (reference sequence). This CDR3 is built from 17 residues. This CDR3 is CASSLGPMTASGDGYTF. In nucleotides, the CDR3 is TGTGCCAGCAGCTTGGGACCCATGACCGCCTCCGGGGACGGCTACACCTTC.

The chain is built from TRBV5-5 and TRBJ1-3; 10 bases are a match to TRBD1. The CDR3 has 16 residues. Germline lookup yields CDR1 SGHKS and CDR2 YYEKEE (reference sequence). V dropped 4 bases and J dropped 3; count of bases not matched to a gene: 7. The CDR3: CASSLEGQGFGNTIYF. CDR3 DNA sequence: TGTGCCAGCAGCCTGGAGGGACAGGGGTTTGGAAACACCATATATTTT.

This sequence joins TRBV4-1 and TRBJ2-1; TRBD1 matches at 10 bases. CDR1 is MGHRA and CDR2 is YSYEKL in the germline V gene. V was pared by 3 bases and J by 2 bases, with 7 bases of the junction left unmatched. There are 17 residues in the CDR3. CDR3 amino acids: CASSQDTGTGAYNEQFF. CDR3 bases: TGCGCCAGCAGCCAGGATACCGGGACAGGGGCCTACAATGAGCAGTTCTTC.